One and the same sample provided the 5 T cell receptor beta chains below, sequenced in a study of OX40 agonist ivuxolimab in advanced cancers. The table came from immunoSEQ multiplex PCR; TCRdb's copy has only in-frame clones and leaves some out. The sample contains 90,000 or so clones, 75% to 95% of which appear only once. Sequenced material: CD4+ or CD8+ T cells sorted from blood, taken in a trial of the OX40 agonist ivuxolimab. These receptors were obtained from an adult with an advanced solid tumor such as melanoma, head and neck, liver or kidney cancer.

The chain uses TRBV27 and TRBJ2-3, with unresolved D. The germline V and J ends were trimmed by 3 bases and 0 bases, with 4 bases remaining between them. Germline values: CDR1 MNHEY, CDR2 SMNVEV (reference sequence). This CDR3 contains 13 residues. As DNA, the CDR3 is TGTGCCAGCAGTTTCTCTAGCACAGATACGCAGTATTTT. Its protein product is CASSFSSTDTQYF.

The CDR3 loop reads CATRTSGRDEQFF. The CDR3, as DNA: TGTGCCACCCGGACTAGCGGGAGGGATGAGCAGTTCTTC. This rearrangement joins TRBV6-6 to TRBJ2-1; 15 nucleotides align to TRBD2. The CDR3 covers 13 residues. The V segment lost 10 bases and the J segment 8 bases; nucleotides outside the gene matches: 3. Germline V gives CDR1 MNHNY, CDR2 SVGAGI (reference sequence).

The rearrangement uses TRBV9 and TRBJ2-5; TRBD2 agrees at 8 bases. Per the germline V gene, CDR1 is SGDLS and CDR2 is YYNGEE. The CDR3 spans 11 residues. V gave up 4 bases and J gave up 9 bases; unmatched junction bases: 2. The CDR3 sequence is CASSSGGAQYF. The CDR3 DNA reads TGTGCCAGCAGCTCCGGGGGGGCCCAGTACTTC.

V usage is TRBV6-6 and J usage is TRBJ1-1, with a tentative D call TRBD1 (5 bases). V dropped 0 bases and J dropped 5 bases, with 10 bases sitting between them. The CDR3 spans 14 residues. CDR1 and CDR2 from the germline V gene are MNHNY and SVGAGI (reference sequence). The CDR3 nucleotides are TGTGCCAGCAGTTACTCCCGTCGGGGGACTGAAGCTTTCTTT. Protein product: CASSYSRRGTEAFF.

J is TRBJ1-6 and V is TRBV16; the D gene is possibly TRBD1 (5 bases). This CDR3 comprises 16 residues. V shed 4 bases and J shed 7 bases, with 17 bases lying between them. The germline CDR1 and CDR2 sequences are KGHSY and FQNENV. The CDR3 bases are TGTGCCAGCAGCCTCGGGACGTTGGAGGCCAATTCACCCCTCCACTTT. It yields the protein CASSLGTLEANSPLHF. The full variable domain, in which reference TRBV16 and TRBJ1-6 provide the parts outside the CDR3, is GEEVAQTPKHLVRGEGQKAKLYCAPIKGHSYVFWYQQVLKNEFKFLISFQNENVFDETGMPKERFSAKCLPNSPCSLEIQATKLEDSAVYFCASSLGTLEANSPLHFGNGTRLTVT.